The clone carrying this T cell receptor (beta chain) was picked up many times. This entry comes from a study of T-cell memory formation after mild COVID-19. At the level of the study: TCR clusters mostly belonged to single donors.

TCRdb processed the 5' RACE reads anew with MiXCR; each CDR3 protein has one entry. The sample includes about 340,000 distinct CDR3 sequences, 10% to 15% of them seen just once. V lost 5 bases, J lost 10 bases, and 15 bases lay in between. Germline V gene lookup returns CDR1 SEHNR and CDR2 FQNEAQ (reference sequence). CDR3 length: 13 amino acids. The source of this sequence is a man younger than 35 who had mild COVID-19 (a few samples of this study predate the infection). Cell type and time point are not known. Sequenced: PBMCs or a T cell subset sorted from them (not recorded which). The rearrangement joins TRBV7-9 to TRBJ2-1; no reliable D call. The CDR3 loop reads CASSLSIRREQFF. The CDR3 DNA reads TGTGCCAGCAGCCTCTCGATCCGCCGCGAGCAGTTCTTC.